These 5 T cell receptor beta chains were sequenced from one sample in a study of blood T cell repertoires in COVID-19. Clones were read by immunoSEQ multiplex PCR, and TCRdb kept only the in-frame ones, dropping some. The table has tens of thousands of clones, around 80% seen once. Sequencing was done on a sample of peripheral blood. These receptors were obtained from a human donor in a cohort sampled during active COVID-19.

This clone showed up just a few times. This rearrangement joins TRBV19 to TRBJ1-5, with a weak D call TRBD1 (6 bases). Trimming cost V 8 bases and J 4 bases, with 18 bases left between them. The germline V gene has CDR1 LNHDA and CDR2 SQIVND (reference sequence). The CDR3 sequence is 15 residues long. CDR3 loop: CASLDRSGSNQPQHF. The CDR3 nucleotides read TGTGCCAGTCTCGACAGGAGTGGGAGTAATCAGCCCCAGCATTTT.

The chain has TRBV10-1 and TRBJ1-2, with 7 nucleotides matching TRBD1. CDR3 size: 14 residues. J lost 6 bases, V lost 6 bases, and 10 bases had no gene match. Germline V gene data show CDR1 as WNHNN and CDR2 as SYGVQD (reference sequence). CDR3 DNA: TGCGCCAGCAGCGCTACAGGGGACACGGATGGCTACACCTTC. This sequence encodes CASSATGDTDGYTF.

This clone has just one count. V and J are TRBV7-2 and TRBJ2-3; 9 bases align to TRBD2. V shed 0 bases, J shed 6 bases, and the junction held 1 base outside the gene matches. Germline CDR1 is SGHTA and CDR2 is FQGNSA. The length of the CDR3 is 14 residues. The CDR3 loop is CASSLASGGDTQYF. The CDR3 DNA sequence: TGTGCCAGCAGCTTAGCTAGCGGGGGTGATACGCAGTATTTT.

CDR3 region: CASSQTGRGATEAFF. CDR3 in DNA: TGCGCCAGCAGCCAAACGGGACGCGGGGCCACTGAAGCTTTCTTT. This chain links TRBV4-1 with TRBJ1-1; tentative D call: TRBD1 (5 bases). Germline CDR1 and CDR2: MGHRA and YSYEKL. The V and J ends lost 2 bases and 4 bases respectively, with 14 bases between them. The CDR3 runs to 15 residues.

This chain connects TRBV30 to TRBJ2-4, with D hard to call. The V gene's germline CDR1 is GTSNPN and CDR2 SVGIG (reference sequence). CDR3 length equals 15 residues. Between the trimmed V and J ends, which lost 2 bases and 0 bases, there was a span of 11 bases. The CDR3 protein is CAWSTALLAKNIQYF. CDR3 in DNA: TGTGCCTGGAGTACAGCCTTACTAGCCAAAAACATTCAGTACTTC.